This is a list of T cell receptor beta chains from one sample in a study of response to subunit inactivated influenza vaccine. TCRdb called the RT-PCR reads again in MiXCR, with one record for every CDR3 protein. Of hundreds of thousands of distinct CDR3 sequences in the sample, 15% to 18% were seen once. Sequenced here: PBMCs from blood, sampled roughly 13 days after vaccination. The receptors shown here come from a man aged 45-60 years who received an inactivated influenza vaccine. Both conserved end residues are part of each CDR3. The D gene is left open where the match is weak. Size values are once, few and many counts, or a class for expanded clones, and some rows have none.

CDR3 DNA: TGTGCCAGCAGTTTATCGGGGGCCGCCCCAGATACGCAGTATTTT
CDR3 protein: CASSLSGAAPDTQYF
D gene: .
V gene: TRBV12-3/TRBV12-4
J gene: TRBJ2-3
clone size: .

CDR3 DNA: TGTGCCAGCAGCCCGGGACTAGCGGGAGTTGAGGAGCAGTTCTTC
CDR3 protein: CASSPGLAGVEEQFF
D gene: TRBD2
V gene: TRBV28
J gene: TRBJ2-1
clone size: few

CDR3 DNA: TGTGCCAGCAGCCTACCCATCCTAGCGCCAAATACGCAGTATTTT
CDR3 protein: CASSLPILAPNTQYF
D gene: .
V gene: TRBV7-2
J gene: TRBJ2-3
clone size: .

CDR3 DNA: TGCAGCGTTGCGTTCCGTAGCTCCTACAATGAGCAGTTCTTC
CDR3 protein: CSVAFRSSYNEQFF
D gene: .
V gene: TRBV29-1
J gene: TRBJ2-1
clone size: few

CDR3 DNA: TGTGCCAGCAGTTCTCACACAGGGGAGACTGAAGCTTTCTTT
CDR3 protein: CASSSHTGETEAFF
D gene: TRBD1
V gene: TRBV27
J gene: TRBJ1-1
clone size: .

CDR3 DNA: TGTGCCAGCAGCCGTTATTCAAGCGGGAGGATCACCTACGAGCAGTACTTC
CDR3 protein: CASSRYSSGRITYEQYF
D gene: TRBD2
V gene: TRBV4-2
J gene: TRBJ2-7
clone size: .

CDR3 DNA: TGTGCCAGCAGCTTAGTGGGGGAATGGGCTAATTCACCCCTCCACTTT
CDR3 protein: CASSLVGEWANSPLHF
D gene: .
V gene: TRBV7-9
J gene: TRBJ1-6
clone size: .

CDR3 DNA: TGTGCCAGCAGCTTCTCTAGCGGAGAGACCCAGTACTTC
CDR3 protein: CASSFSSGETQYF
D gene: TRBD2
V gene: TRBV7-3
J gene: TRBJ2-5
clone size: few

CDR3 DNA: TGTGCCAGCAGCCAAGATCCGTTTACGACAGGGGCCTACGAGCAGTACTTC
CDR3 protein: CASSQDPFTTGAYEQYF
D gene: TRBD1
V gene: TRBV14
J gene: TRBJ2-7
clone size: few

CDR3 DNA: TGTGCCAGCAGTTACTCGACGTTTTCGGGGAGCTCTGGGGCCAACGTCCTGACTTTC
CDR3 protein: CASSYSTFSGSSGANVLTF
D gene: .
V gene: TRBV6-5
J gene: TRBJ2-6
clone size: few

CDR3 DNA: TGCAGTGCTAGAATAGGGGGCGGAGAGACCCAGTACTTC
CDR3 protein: CSARIGGGETQYF
D gene: TRBD1
V gene: TRBV20-1
J gene: TRBJ2-5
clone size: few

CDR3 DNA: TGTGCCAGCTCACTTTCCACCAGGAACACCGGGGAGCTGTTTTTT
CDR3 protein: CASSLSTRNTGELFF
D gene: .
V gene: TRBV18
J gene: TRBJ2-2
clone size: .

CDR3 DNA: TGTGCCAACAGCTTAGTCCTACCCGGGGCCAACGTCCTGACTTTC
CDR3 protein: CANSLVLPGANVLTF
D gene: .
V gene: TRBV7-2
J gene: TRBJ2-6
clone size: .

CDR3 DNA: TGTGCCAGCAGCTTGGGACAGGGGACCTACGAGCAGTACTTC
CDR3 protein: CASSLGQGTYEQYF
D gene: TRBD1
V gene: TRBV7-9
J gene: TRBJ2-7
clone size: many

CDR3 DNA: TGTGCCAGCAGCCAAGATGGAGTTCGGGTTGGGACCCAGTACTTC
CDR3 protein: CASSQDGVRVGTQYF
D gene: .
V gene: TRBV3-1
J gene: TRBJ2-5
clone size: few

CDR3 DNA: TGTGCCAGCAGCTCCTACAGGGGAAACACTGAAGCTTTCTTT
CDR3 protein: CASSSYRGNTEAFF
D gene: TRBD1
V gene: TRBV7-9
J gene: TRBJ1-1
clone size: .

CDR3 DNA: TGTGCCACCAGTGCCGATCAAGGTTACGAGCAGTACTTC
CDR3 protein: CATSADQGYEQYF
D gene: .
V gene: TRBV15
J gene: TRBJ2-7
clone size: .

CDR3 DNA: TGCAGTGCCACGACAGGACAAGAGACCCAGTACTTC
CDR3 protein: CSATTGQETQYF
D gene: .
V gene: TRBV20-1
J gene: TRBJ2-5
clone size: few

CDR3 DNA: TGTGCCTGGAGTGTCACCGGACGGGGTTGGGAGCAGTACTTC
CDR3 protein: CAWSVTGRGWEQYF
D gene: .
V gene: TRBV30
J gene: TRBJ2-7
clone size: few

CDR3 DNA: TGCGCCAGCAGCTTGGCCTCGGAGACGGGGAACACTGAAGCTTTCTTT
CDR3 protein: CASSLASETGNTEAFF
D gene: .
V gene: TRBV5-1
J gene: TRBJ1-1
clone size: .

CDR3 DNA: TGTGCCAGCACCCCCGGTCAAGGGGCTCAGCCCCAGCATTTT
CDR3 protein: CASTPGQGAQPQHF
D gene: .
V gene: TRBV2
J gene: TRBJ1-5
clone size: many

CDR3 DNA: TGCAGTGCTGACCAGGACAGCTACTACGAGCAGTACTTC
CDR3 protein: CSADQDSYYEQYF
D gene: .
V gene: TRBV20-1
J gene: TRBJ2-7
clone size: few

CDR3 DNA: TGTGCCAGCATGAGACAGGCGAGCTCCTACGAGCAGTACTTC
CDR3 protein: CASMRQASSYEQYF
D gene: .
V gene: TRBV27
J gene: TRBJ2-7
clone size: few

CDR3 DNA: TGTGCCAGCAGTTCGGGCGGGACCAGCTCCTATAATTCACCCCTCCACTTT
CDR3 protein: CASSSGGTSSYNSPLHF
D gene: .
V gene: TRBV12-3/TRBV12-4
J gene: TRBJ1-6
clone size: few

CDR3 DNA: TGCGCCAGCTCCAGGACTAGCGGGAGCTACGAGCAGTACTTC
CDR3 protein: CASSRTSGSYEQYF
D gene: TRBD2
V gene: TRBV5-1
J gene: TRBJ2-7
clone size: many

CDR3 DNA: TGTGCCAGCAGCTTCTCTCCTAGCGGGACCGGGGAGCTGTTTTTT
CDR3 protein: CASSFSPSGTGELFF
D gene: TRBD2
V gene: TRBV5-6
J gene: TRBJ2-2
clone size: few

CDR3 DNA: TGCGCCAGCAGCTTAGCCCCCTGGGTTACTGAAGCTTTCTTT
CDR3 protein: CASSLAPWVTEAFF
D gene: .
V gene: TRBV5-1
J gene: TRBJ1-1
clone size: few